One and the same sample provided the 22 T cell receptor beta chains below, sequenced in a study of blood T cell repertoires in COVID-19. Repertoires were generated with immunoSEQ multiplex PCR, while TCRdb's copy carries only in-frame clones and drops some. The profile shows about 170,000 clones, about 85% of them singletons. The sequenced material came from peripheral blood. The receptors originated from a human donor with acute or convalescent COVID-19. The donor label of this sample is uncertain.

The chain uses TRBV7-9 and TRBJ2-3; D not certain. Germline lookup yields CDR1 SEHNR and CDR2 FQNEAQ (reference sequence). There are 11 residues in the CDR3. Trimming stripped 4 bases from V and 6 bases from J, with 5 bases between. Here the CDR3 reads CASSSLDTQYF. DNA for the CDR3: TGTGCCAGCAGCTCACTTGATACGCAGTATTTT.

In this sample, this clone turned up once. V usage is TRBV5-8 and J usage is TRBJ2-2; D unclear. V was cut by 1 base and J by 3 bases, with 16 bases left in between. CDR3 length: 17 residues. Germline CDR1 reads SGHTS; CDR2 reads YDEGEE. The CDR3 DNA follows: TGTGCCAGCAGCTTGACCCCGAACAGCCTATACACCGGGGAGCTGTTTTTT. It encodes CASSLTPNSLYTGELFF.

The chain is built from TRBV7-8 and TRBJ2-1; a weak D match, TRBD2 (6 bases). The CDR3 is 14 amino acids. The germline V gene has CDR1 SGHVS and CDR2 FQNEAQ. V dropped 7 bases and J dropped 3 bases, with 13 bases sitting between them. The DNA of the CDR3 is TGTGCCAGCAATCACGACGGGGGCTACAATGAGCAGTTCTTC. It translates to CASNHDGGYNEQFF.

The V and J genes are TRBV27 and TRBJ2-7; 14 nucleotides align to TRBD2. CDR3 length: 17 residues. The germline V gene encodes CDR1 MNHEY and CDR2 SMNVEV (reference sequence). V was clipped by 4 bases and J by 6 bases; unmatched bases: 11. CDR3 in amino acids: CASSSPRLAGGRGEQYF. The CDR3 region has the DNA TGTGCCAGCAGTTCTCCGCGACTAGCGGGGGGGCGTGGCGAGCAGTACTTC.

The CDR3 loop is CASSFPDRGHGYTF. The CDR3 coding sequence is TGTGCCAGCAGCTTCCCGGACAGGGGGCATGGCTACACCTTC. This chain links TRBV7-2 with TRBJ1-2, with 11 nucleotides matching TRBD1. There are 14 residues in the CDR3. Trimming removed 3 bases from V and 6 bases from J; junction bases left unmatched: 3. Germline V gene lookup returns CDR1 SGHTA and CDR2 FQGNSA. Based on the CDR3 plus reference TRBV7-2 and TRBJ1-2, the full variable domain is GAGVSQSPSNKVTEKGKDVELRCDPISGHTALYWYRQSLGQGLEFLIYFQGNSAPDKSGLPSDRFSAERTGGSVSTLTIQRTQQEDSAVYLCASSFPDRGHGYTFGSGTRLTVV.

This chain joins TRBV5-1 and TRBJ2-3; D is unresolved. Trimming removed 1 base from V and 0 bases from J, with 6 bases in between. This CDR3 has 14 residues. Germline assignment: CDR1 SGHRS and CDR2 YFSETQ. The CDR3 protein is CASSLLGSTDTQYF. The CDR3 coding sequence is TGCGCCAGCAGCTTGCTAGGAAGCACAGATACGCAGTATTTT. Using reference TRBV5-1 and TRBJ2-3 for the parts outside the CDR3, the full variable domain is KAGVTQTPRYLIKTRGQQVTLSCSPISGHRSVSWYQQTPGQGLQFLFEYFSETQRNKGNFPGRFSGRQFSNSRSEMNVSTLELGDSALYLCASSLLGSTDTQYFGPGTRLTVL.

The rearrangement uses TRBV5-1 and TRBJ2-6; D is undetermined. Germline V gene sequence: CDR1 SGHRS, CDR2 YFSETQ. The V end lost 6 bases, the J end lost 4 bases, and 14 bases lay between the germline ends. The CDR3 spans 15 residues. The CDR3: CASTRITAGANVLTF. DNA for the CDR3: TGCGCCAGCACTCGTATCACAGCCGGGGCCAACGTCCTGACTTTC.

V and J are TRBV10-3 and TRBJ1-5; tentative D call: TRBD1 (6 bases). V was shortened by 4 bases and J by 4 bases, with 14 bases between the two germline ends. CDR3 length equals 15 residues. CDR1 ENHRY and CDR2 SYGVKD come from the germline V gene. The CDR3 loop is CAISGIAGVNQPQHF. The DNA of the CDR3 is TGTGCCATCAGTGGGATCGCAGGGGTGAATCAGCCCCAGCATTTT.

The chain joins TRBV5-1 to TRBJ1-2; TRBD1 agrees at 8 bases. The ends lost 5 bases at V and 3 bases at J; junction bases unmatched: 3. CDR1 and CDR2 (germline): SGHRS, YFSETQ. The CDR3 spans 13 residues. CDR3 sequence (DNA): TGCGCCAGCAGACTGACAGGGGACTATGGCTACACCTTC. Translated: CASRLTGDYGYTF.

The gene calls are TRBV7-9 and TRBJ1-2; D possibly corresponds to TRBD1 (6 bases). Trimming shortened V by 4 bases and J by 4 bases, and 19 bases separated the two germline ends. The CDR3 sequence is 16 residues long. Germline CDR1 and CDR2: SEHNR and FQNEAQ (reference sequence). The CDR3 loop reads CASSSFPAGTLYGYTF. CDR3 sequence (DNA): TGTGCCAGCAGCTCCTTCCCTGCCGGGACACTCTATGGCTACACCTTC.

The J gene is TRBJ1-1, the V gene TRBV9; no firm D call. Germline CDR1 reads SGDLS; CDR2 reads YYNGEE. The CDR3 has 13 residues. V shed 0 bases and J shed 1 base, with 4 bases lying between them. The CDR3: CASSVAENTEAFF. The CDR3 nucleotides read TGTGCCAGCAGCGTAGCAGAGAACACTGAAGCTTTCTTT.

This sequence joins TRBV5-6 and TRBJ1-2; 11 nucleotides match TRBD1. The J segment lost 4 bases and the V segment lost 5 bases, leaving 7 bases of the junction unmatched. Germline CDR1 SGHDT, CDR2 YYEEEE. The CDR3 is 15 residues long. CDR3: CASRTRDRGTYGYTF. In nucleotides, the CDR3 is TGTGCCAGCAGAACGCGGGACAGGGGGACCTATGGCTACACCTTC.

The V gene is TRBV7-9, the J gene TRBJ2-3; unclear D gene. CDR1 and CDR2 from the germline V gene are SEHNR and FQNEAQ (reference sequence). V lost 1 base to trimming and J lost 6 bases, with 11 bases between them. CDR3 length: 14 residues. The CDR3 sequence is CASSLGHARDTQYF. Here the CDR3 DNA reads TGTGCCAGCAGCTTAGGTCACGCCAGGGATACGCAGTATTTT.

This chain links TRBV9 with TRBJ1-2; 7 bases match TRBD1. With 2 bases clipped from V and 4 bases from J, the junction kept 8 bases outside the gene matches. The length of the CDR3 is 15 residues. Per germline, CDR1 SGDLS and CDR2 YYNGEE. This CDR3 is CASSVSQGLSYGYTF. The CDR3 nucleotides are TGTGCCAGCAGCGTGTCACAGGGGTTGAGCTATGGCTACACCTTC.

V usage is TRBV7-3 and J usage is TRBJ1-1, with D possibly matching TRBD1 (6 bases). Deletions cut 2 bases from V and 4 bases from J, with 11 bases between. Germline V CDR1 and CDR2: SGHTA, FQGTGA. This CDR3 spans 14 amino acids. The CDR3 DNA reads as TGTGCCAGCAGCTTACCGGGACACTTCACTGAAGCTTTCTTT. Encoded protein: CASSLPGHFTEAFF. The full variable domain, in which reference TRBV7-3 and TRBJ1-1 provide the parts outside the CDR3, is GAGVSQTPSNKVTEKGKYVELRCDPISGHTALYWYRQSLGQGPEFLIYFQGTGAADDSGLPNDRFFAVRPEGSVSTLKIQRTERGDSAVYLCASSLPGHFTEAFFGQGTRLTVV.

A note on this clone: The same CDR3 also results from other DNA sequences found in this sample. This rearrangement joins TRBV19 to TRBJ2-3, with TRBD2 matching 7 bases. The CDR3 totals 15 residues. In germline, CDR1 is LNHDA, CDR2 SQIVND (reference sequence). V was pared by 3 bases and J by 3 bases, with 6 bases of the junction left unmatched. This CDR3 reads CASSIVGGITDTQYF. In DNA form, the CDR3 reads TGTGCCAGTAGTATTGTCGGGGGGATAACAGATACGCAGTATTTT.

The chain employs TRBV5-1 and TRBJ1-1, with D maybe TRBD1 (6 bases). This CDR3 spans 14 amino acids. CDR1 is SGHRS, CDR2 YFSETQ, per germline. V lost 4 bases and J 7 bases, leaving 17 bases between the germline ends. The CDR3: CASSPLLTGIEAFF. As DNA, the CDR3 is TGCGCCAGCAGCCCACTACTGACAGGAATTGAAGCTTTCTTT. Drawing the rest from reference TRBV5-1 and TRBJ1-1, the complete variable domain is KAGVTQTPRYLIKTRGQQVTLSCSPISGHRSVSWYQQTPGQGLQFLFEYFSETQRNKGNFPGRFSGRQFSNSRSEMNVSTLELGDSALYLCASSPLLTGIEAFFGQGTRLTVV.

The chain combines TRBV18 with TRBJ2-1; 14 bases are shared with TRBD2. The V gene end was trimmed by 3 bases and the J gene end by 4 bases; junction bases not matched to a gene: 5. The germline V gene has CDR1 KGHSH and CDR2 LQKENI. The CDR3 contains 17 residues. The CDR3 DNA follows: TGTGCCAGCTCACCCGCCGGGACTAGCGGGGGATACAATGAGCAGTTCTTC. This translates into CASSPAGTSGGYNEQFF.

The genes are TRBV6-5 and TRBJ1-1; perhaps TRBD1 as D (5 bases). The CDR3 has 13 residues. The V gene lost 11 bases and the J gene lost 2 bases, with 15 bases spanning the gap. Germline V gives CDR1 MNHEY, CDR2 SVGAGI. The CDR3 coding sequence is TGTGCCTGCCCAGGGCAGACTAACACTGAAGCTTTCTTT. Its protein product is CACPGQTNTEAFF.

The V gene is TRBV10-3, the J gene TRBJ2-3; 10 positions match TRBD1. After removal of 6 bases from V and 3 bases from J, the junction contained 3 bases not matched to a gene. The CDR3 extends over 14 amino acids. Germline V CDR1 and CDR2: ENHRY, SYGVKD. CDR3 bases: TGTGCCATCAGACCGGGACAGGGGACAGATACGCAGTATTTT. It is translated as CAIRPGQGTDTQYF.

CDR3 region: CASRASGENEQFF. Written as DNA, the CDR3 is TGTGCCAGCAGAGCTAGCGGGGAGAATGAGCAGTTCTTC. This chain links TRBV6-5 with TRBJ2-1; 9 bases match TRBD2. The J segment lost 7 bases and the V segment lost 6 bases, leaving 4 bases of the junction unmatched. The CDR3 contains 13 residues. Germline CDR1 reads MNHEY; CDR2 reads SVGAGI.

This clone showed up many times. The DNA for the CDR3 is TGTGCCAGCAGCCAGACCCGGACAGGGGACGCTTTCTTT. This sequence encodes CASSQTRTGDAFF. The rearrangement links TRBV6-5 to TRBJ1-1, with TRBD1 identical over 9 bases. The CDR3 extends over 13 amino acids. CDR1 and CDR2 from the germline V gene are MNHEY and SVGAGI. J lost 11 bases, V lost 6 bases, and 10 bases had no gene match.